Listed below are T cell receptor beta chains from one sample, sequenced in a study of brain metastases from non-small cell lung cancer. Sequenced by immunoSEQ multiplex PCR; TCRdb stores in-frame clones only, minus some. The sample lists under 3,000 clones; over 75% were seen once. Material for sequencing was primary lung tumor tissue. These TCRs come from a donor at least 40 years old with non-small cell lung cancer. CDR3s include the opening cysteine and the closing phenylalanine or tryptophan. D genes are given only for firm matches. Where a row states a size, it is once, few, many or the class of an expanded clone; other rows omit it.

j_call clone_size v_call d_call cdr3_nt cdr3_aa
TRBJ1-2 NA TRBV7-2 NA TGTGCCAGCAGCTTAACCCTCGAGGTCGGTGGCTACACCTTC CASSLTLEVGGYTF
TRBJ1-5 once TRBV10-3 NA TGTGCCATCAGTCGACAGGAGAATCAGCCCCAGCATTTT CAISRQENQPQHF
TRBJ1-4 NA TRBV5-1 TRBD1 TGCGCCAGCAGCTTGGCACAGGGGGATGAAAAACTGTTTTTT CASSLAQGDEKLFF
TRBJ1-3 NA TRBV19 NA TGTGCCAGTAGTGTGGGAGTGGGAATCGGAAACACCATATATTTT CASSVGVGIGNTIYF
TRBJ1-1 NA TRBV7-6 TRBD1 TGTGCCAGCAGCTTGACAGGGGGCGGTATAGCGAACACTGAAGCTTTCTTT CASSLTGGGIANTEAFF
TRBJ2-2 NA TRBV7-9 NA TGTGCCAGCAGCTTAGCGCTTCCCGGGTTCGGGGAGCTGTTTTTT CASSLALPGFGELFF
TRBJ2-7 NA TRBV11-3 NA TGTGCCAGCAGCTTAGGGTTAAGTAGCTACGAGCAGTACTTC CASSLGLSSYEQYF
TRBJ2-1 NA TRBV7-2 NA TGTGCCAGCAGCTTAGTCGCGGGATGGGACTATGAGCAGTTCTTC CASSLVAGWDYEQFF
TRBJ2-3 NA TRBV2 TRBD2 TGTGCCAGCGGCCCGGCCGCGGGGGGTGCGGATACGCAGTATTTT CASGPAAGGADTQYF
TRBJ1-3 NA TRBV7-2 NA TGTGCCAGCAGCTTAATACCAGGCACCATATATTTT CASSLIPGTIYF
TRBJ1-2 NA TRBV6-5 TRBD1 TGTGCCACTATTCGGGGCAGGGGGCAAAACTATGGCTACACCTTC CATIRGRGQNYGYTF
TRBJ1-4 NA TRBV7-9 NA TGTGCCAGCGGAAATGAAAAATTGTTTTTT CASGNEKLFF
TRBJ1-2 NA TRBV5-8 NA TGTGCCAGCGGGATACTAAACAACTATGGCTACACCTTC CASGILNNYGYTF
TRBJ2-5 NA TRBV18 NA TGTGCCAGCTCATCCGGGACTTTCGAATGGGAGACCCAGTACTTC CASSSGTFEWETQYF
TRBJ1-2 NA TRBV4-3 NA TGCGCCAGCAGCCAAGAAGGGGGAGGCTATGGCTACACCTTC CASSQEGGGYGYTF
TRBJ2-1 NA TRBV7-9 NA TGTGCCAGCAGCCGTATTAGCCGCGAGCAGTTCTTC CASSRISREQFF
TRBJ2-3 NA TRBV5-1 TRBD2 TGCGCCAGCAGCTTGAGGACTAGCGGGAGCACAGATACGCAGTATTTT CASSLRTSGSTDTQYF
TRBJ2-5 NA TRBV6-5 NA TGTGCCAGCGTCAGGGGCTCAGAGGAGACCCAATACTTC CASVRGSEETQYF
TRBJ1-5 NA TRBV6-2/TRBV6-3 TRBD1 TGTGCCAGCAGTCCCGGGACAGGGGTATATCAGCCCCAGCATTTT CASSPGTGVYQPQHF
TRBJ1-2 NA TRBV19 NA TGTGCCACGACAGAGGGCGGCTATGGCTACACCTTC CATTEGGYGYTF
TRBJ1-1 NA TRBV7-9 NA TGTGCCAGCAGCGGCTCAGGGCGGCACACTGAAGCTTTCTTT CASSGSGRHTEAFF
TRBJ2-1 NA TRBV5-6 TRBD2 TGTGCCAGCAGCCCGCGGGGCGGGAGTATCTACAATGAGCAGTTCTTC CASSPRGGSIYNEQFF
TRBJ1-5 NA TRBV10-3 NA TGTGCCATCAGTGGACCAGCCGGCAATCAGCCCCAGCATTTT CAISGPAGNQPQHF
TRBJ1-3 NA TRBV30 TRBD1 TGTGCCTGGGACAAGGGACAGGGTAGAAACACCATATATTTT CAWDKGQGRNTIYF
TRBJ1-1 NA TRBV11-2 TRBD1 TGTGCCAGCAGCAGCGGACAGGGGTGGCACACTGAAGCTTTCTTT CASSSGQGWHTEAFF
TRBJ2-2 NA TRBV4-1 TRBD2 TGCGCCAGCAGCCGGAGAAGGGAGGGCACCGGGGAGCTGTTTTTT CASSRRREGTGELFF
TRBJ1-6 NA TRBV5-1 NA TGCACCAGCAGCCCGCAGGGTATTGAGCATAATTCACCCCTCCACTTT CTSSPQGIEHNSPLHF
TRBJ2-1 NA TRBV5-1 NA TGCGCCAGCAGCTTAGACAGAAACAATGAGCAGTTCTTC CASSLDRNNEQFF
TRBJ2-2 NA TRBV11-3 TRBD1 TGTGCCAGCACCCAACAGGGGGCCCAGAACACCGGGGAGCTGTTTTTT CASTQQGAQNTGELFF
TRBJ1-5 NA TRBV5-5 TRBD1 TGTGCCAGCAGCGGGGACAGGGGGCAGACGCCCCAGCATTTT CASSGDRGQTPQHF
TRBJ1-6 NA TRBV18 NA TGTGCCAGCTCACCGACGCGGAACGCGTGGAATTCACCCCTCCACTTT CASSPTRNAWNSPLHF
TRBJ2-7 NA TRBV7-6 TRBD2 TGTGCCAGCAGCGTGACTAGCCGTACGACCGAGCAGTACTTC CASSVTSRTTEQYF
TRBJ2-1 NA TRBV6-1 TRBD2 TGTGCCAGCAGTGAAGCTATGGGGACTAGCGGCAATGAGCAGTTCTTC CASSEAMGTSGNEQFF
TRBJ2-1 NA TRBV5-5 NA TGTGCCAGCAGCCAAACGAGACTACTATACAATGAGCAGTTCTTC CASSQTRLLYNEQFF
TRBJ2-3 NA TRBV7-3 NA TGTGCCAGCAGCTCCCTGAGCGGCACAGATACGCAGTATTTT CASSSLSGTDTQYF
TRBJ2-1 NA TRBV25-1 NA TGTGCCAGCAGTGAATTTGTAGGGGATACACAGCAGTTCTTC CASSEFVGDTQQFF
TRBJ1-6 NA TRBV12-5 TRBD1 TGTGCTAGTGGCCGGACAGGAGGCTTTAATTCACCCCTCCACTTT CASGRTGGFNSPLHF